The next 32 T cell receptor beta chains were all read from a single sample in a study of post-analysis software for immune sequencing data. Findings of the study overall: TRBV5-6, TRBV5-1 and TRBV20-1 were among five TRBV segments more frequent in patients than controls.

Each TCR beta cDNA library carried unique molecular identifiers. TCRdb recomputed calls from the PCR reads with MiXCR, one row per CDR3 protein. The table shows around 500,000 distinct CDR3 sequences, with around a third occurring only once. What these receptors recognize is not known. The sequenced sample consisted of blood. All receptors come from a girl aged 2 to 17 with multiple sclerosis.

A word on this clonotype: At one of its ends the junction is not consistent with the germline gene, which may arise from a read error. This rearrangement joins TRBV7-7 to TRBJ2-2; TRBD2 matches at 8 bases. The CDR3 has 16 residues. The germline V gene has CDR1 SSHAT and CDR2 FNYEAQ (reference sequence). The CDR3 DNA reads TGTGCTAGCAGCCAGACCGGGACTAGTTTAGCCGGGGAGCGGTTTTTT. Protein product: CASSQTGTSLAGERFF.

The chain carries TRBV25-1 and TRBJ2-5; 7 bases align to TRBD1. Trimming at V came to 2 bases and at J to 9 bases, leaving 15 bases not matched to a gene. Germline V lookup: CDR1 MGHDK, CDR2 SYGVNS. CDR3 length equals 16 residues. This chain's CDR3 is CASSEARGNGLEAQYF. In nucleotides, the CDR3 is TGTGCCAGCAGTGAAGCCAGGGGGAACGGTTTGGAGGCCCAGTACTTC.

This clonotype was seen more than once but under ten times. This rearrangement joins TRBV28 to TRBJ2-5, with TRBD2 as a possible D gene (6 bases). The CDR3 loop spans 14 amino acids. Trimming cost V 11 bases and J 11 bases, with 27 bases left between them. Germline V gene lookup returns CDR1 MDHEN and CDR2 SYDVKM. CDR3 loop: CAARGTRSYNEQYF. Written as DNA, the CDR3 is TGTGCCGCCCGGGGGACTCGGTCCTACAATGAGCAGTACTTC. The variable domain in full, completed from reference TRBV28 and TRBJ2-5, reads DVKVTQSSRYLVKRTGEKVFLECVQDMDHENMFWYRQDPGLGLRLIYFSYDVKMKEKGDIPEGYSVSREKKERFSLILESASTNQTSMYLCAARGTRSYNEQYFGPGTRLLVL.

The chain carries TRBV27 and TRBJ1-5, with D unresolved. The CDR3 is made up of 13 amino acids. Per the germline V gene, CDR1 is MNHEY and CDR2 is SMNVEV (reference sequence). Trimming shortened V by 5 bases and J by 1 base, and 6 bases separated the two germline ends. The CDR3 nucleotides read TGTGCCAGCAGTCCTACGAGCAATCAGCCCCAGCATTTT. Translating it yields CASSPTSNQPQHF.

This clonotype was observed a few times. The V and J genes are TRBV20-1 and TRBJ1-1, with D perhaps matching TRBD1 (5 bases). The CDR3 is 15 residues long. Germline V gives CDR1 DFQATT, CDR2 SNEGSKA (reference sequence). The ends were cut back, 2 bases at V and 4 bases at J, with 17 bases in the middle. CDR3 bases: TGCAGTGCTAGAACCGGGACCTCCCAGGCCACTGAAGCTTTCTTT. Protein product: CSARTGTSQATEAFF.

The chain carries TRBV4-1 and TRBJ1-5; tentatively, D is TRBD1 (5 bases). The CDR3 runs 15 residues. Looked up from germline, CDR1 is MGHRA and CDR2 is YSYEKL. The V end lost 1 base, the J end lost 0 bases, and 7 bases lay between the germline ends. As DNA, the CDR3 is TGCGCCAGCAGCCAAGGGGACTATAGCAATCAGCCCCAGCATTTT. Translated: CASSQGDYSNQPQHF.

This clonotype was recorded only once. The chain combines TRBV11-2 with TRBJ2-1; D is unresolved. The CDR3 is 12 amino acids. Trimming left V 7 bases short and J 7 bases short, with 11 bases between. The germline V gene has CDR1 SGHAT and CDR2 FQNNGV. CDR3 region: CASNGMENEQFF. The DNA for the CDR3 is TGTGCCAGCAATGGGATGGAGAATGAGCAGTTCTTC.

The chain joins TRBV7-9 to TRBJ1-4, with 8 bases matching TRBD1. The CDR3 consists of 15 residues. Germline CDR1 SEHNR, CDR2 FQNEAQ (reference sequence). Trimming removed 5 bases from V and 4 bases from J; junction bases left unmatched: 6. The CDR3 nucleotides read TGTGCCAGCAGCCCCTCGGGACAGGTTAATGAAAAACTGTTTTTT. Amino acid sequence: CASSPSGQVNEKLFF.

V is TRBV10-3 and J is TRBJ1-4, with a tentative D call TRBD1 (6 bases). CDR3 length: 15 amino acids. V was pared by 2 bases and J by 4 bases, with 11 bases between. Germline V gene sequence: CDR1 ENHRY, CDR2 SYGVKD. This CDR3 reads CAISERGGNNEKLFF. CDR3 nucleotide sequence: TGTGCCATCAGTGAGAGGGGGGGCAATAATGAAAAACTGTTTTTT.

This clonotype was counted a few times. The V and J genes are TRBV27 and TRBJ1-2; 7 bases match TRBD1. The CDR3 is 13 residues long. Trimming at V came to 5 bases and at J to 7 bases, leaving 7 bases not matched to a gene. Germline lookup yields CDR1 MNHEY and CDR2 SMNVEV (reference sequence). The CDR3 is CASSLTGIGGYTF. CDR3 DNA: TGTGCCAGCAGTCTGACAGGGATTGGTGGCTACACCTTC.

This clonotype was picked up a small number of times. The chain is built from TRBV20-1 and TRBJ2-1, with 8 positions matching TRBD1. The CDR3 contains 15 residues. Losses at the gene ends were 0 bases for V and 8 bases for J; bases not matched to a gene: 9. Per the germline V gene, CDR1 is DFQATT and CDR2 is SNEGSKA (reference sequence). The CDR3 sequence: CSARDPLTGEYEQFF. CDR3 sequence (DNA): TGCAGTGCTAGAGATCCCCTGACAGGGGAATATGAGCAGTTCTTC.

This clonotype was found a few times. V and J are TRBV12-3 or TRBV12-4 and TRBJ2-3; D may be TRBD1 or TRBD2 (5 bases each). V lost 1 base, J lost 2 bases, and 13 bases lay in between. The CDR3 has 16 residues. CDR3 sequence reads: CASSLGGTPVTDTQYF. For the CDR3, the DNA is TGTGCCAGCAGTTTAGGGGGGACCCCTGTCACAGATACGCAGTATTTT.

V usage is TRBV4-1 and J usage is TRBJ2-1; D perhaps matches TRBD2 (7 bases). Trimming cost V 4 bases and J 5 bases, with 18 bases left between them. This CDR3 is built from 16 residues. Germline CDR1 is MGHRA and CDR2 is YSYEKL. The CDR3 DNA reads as TGCGCCAGCAGCCGGGTAGGGGGGGCCTCAGACAATGAGCAGTTCTTC. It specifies CASSRVGGASDNEQFF.

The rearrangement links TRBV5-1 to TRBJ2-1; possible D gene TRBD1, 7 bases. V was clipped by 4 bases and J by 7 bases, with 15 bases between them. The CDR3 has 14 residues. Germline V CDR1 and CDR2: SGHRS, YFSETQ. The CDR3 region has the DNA TGCGCCAGCAGCCCACGGACAGGAGGGAATGAGCAGTTCTTC. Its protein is CASSPRTGGNEQFF.

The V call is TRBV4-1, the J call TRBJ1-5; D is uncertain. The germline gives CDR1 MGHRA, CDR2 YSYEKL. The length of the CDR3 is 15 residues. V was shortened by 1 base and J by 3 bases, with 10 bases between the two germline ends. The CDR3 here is CASSQGGGINQPQHF. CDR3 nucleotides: TGCGCCAGCAGCCAAGGAGGAGGGATCAATCAGCCCCAGCATTTT.

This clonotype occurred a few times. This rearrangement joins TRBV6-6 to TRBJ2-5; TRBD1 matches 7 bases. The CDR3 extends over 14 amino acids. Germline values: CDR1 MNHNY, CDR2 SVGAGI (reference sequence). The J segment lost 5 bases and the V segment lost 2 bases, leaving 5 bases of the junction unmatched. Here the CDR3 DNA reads TGTGCCAGCAGTTACGAGGGGGCGCGGGAGACCCAGTACTTC. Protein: CASSYEGARETQYF.

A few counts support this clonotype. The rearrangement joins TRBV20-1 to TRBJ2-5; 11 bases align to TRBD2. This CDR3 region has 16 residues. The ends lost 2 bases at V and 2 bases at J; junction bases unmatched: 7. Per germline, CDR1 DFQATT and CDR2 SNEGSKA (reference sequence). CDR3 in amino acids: CSARTTSGGPQETQYF. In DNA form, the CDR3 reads TGCAGTGCTAGAACAACTAGCGGGGGCCCTCAAGAGACCCAGTACTTC.

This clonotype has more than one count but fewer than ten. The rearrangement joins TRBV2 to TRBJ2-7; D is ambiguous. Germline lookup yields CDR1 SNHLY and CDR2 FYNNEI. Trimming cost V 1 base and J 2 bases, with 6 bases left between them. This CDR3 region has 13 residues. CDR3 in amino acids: CASSEERPYEQYF. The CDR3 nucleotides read TGTGCCAGCAGTGAAGAGAGGCCCTACGAGCAGTACTTC. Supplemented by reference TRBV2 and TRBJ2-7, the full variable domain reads EPEVTQTPSHQVTQMGQEVILRCVPISNHLYFYWYRQILGQKVEFLVSFYNNEISEKSEIFDDQFSVERPDGSNFTLKIRSTKLEDSAMYFCASSEERPYEQYFGPGTRLTVT.

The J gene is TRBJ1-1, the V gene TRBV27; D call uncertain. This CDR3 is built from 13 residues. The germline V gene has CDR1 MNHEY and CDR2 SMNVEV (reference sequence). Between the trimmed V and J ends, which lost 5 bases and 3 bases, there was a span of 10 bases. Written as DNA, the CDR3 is TGTGCCAGCAGTGGTTCGGTATACACTGAAGCTTTCTTT. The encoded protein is CASSGSVYTEAFF.

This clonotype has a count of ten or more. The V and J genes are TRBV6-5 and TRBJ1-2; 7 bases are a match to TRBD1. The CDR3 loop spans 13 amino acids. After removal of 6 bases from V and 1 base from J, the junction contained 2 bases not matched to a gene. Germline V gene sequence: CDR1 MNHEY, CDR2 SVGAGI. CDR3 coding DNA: TGTGCCAGCAGCCGACAGGGTAACTATGGCTACACCTTC. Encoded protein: CASSRQGNYGYTF.

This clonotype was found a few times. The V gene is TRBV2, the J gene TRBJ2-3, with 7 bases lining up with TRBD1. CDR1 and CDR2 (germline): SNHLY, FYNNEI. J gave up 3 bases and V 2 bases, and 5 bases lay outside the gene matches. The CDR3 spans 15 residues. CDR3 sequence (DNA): TGTGCCAGCAGTGAAACAGGGGCGAAGACAGATACGCAGTATTTT. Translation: CASSETGAKTDTQYF. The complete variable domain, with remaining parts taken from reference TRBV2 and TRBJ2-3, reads EPEVTQTPSHQVTQMGQEVILRCVPISNHLYFYWYRQILGQKVEFLVSFYNNEISEKSEIFDDQFSVERPDGSNFTLKIRSTKLEDSAMYFCASSETGAKTDTQYFGPGTRLTVL.

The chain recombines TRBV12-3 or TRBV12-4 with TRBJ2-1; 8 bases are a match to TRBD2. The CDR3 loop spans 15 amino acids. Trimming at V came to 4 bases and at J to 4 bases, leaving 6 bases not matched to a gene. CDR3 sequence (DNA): TGTGCCAGCAGTTCCGGGACTAGTCGGTACAATGAGCAGTTCTTC. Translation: CASSSGTSRYNEQFF.

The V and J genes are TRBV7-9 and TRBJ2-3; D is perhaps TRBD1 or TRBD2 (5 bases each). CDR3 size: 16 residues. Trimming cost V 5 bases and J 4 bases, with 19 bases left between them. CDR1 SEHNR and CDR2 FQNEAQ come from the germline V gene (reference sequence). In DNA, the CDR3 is TGTGCCAGCAGCCGACGTCAGGGACCTAGGGCAGATACGCAGTATTTT. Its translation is CASSRRQGPRADTQYF.

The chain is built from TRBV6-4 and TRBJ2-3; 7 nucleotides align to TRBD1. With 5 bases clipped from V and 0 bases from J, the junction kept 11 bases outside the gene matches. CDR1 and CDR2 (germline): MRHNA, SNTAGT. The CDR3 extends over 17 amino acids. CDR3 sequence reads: CASSFTGTEFSTDTQYF. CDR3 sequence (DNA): TGTGCCAGCAGTTTTACCGGGACAGAGTTTAGCACAGATACGCAGTATTTT.

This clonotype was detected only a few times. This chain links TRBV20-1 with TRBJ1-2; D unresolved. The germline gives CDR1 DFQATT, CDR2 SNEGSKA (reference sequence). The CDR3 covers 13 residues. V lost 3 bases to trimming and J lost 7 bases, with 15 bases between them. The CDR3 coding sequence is TGCAGTGCTAGTCCGGGGATTACGTCTGGCTACACCTTC. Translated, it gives CSASPGITSGYTF.

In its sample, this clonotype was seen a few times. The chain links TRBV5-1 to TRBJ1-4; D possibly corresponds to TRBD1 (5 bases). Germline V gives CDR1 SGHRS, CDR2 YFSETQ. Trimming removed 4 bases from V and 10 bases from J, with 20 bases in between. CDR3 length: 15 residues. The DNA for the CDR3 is TGCGCCAGCAGCGAGGGACGACCCGGCGGAGGAAAACTGTTTTTT. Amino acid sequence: CASSEGRPGGGKLFF.

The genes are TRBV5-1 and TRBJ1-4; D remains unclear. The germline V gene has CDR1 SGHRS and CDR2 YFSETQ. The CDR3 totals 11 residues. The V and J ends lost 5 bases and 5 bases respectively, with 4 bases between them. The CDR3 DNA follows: TGCGCCAGCAGAACGAATGAAAAACTGTTTTTT. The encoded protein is CASRTNEKLFF.

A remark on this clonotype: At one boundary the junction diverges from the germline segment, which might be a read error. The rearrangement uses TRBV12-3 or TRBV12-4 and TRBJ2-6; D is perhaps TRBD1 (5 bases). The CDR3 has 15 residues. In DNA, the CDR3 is TGTGCCAGCAGTTTAAACAGCCCTGGGGCCAACGTCCGGACTTTC. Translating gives CASSLNSPGANVRTF.

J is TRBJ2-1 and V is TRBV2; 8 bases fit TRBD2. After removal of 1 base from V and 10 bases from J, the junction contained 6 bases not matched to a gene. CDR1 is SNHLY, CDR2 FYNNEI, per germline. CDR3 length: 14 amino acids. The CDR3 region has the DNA TGTGCCAGCAGTGAAGACGGGGGGGCGAGGGAGCAGTTCTTC. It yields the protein CASSEDGGAREQFF.

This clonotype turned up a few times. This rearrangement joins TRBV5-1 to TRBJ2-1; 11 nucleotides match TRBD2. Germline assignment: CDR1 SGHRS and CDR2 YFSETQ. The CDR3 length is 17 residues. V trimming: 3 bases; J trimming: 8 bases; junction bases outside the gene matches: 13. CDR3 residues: CASSSGSLAGARDEQFF. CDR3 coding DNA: TGCGCCAGCAGCTCAGGGTCACTAGCGGGGGCCCGGGATGAGCAGTTCTTC.

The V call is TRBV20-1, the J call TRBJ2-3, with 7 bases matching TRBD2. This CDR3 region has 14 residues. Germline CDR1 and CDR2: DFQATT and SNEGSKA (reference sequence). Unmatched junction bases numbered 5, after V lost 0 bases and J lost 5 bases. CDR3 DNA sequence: TGCAGTGCTAGAGAACCAGCGGGGCGAGATACGCAGTATTTT. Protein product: CSAREPAGRDTQYF.

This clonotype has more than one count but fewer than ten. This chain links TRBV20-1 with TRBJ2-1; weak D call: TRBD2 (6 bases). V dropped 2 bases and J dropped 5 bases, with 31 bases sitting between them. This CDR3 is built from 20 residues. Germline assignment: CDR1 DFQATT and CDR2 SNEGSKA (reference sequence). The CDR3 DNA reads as TGCAGTGCTAGACAAGGTTCTCCAGCCTTAGCGGTAAGGCTACACAATGAGCAGTTCTTC. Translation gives CSARQGSPALAVRLHNEQFF.